Reported below is one TCR beta chain. Its antigen remains unknown. One heparinised draw, averaging about 110 mL, was taken per donor. A CD45RO/CCR7/CD25/CD127/CD95/CD27 panel sorted naive, central memory, regulatory and stem cell-like memory CD4+ cells. Germline lookup yields CDR1 SGHRS and CDR2 YFSETQ. The CDR3 consists of 12 residues. V dropped 4 bases and J dropped 8 bases, with 12 bases sitting between them. The entry originates in a study of beta chain features in type 1 diabetes. Study results and caveats: cDNA sequencing could over-represent cells with high TCR expression. PCR might favor shorter templates, equally in patients and controls. The study found moderately but significantly shorter TCRB CDR3s in all four CD4+ subsets of Type 1 diabetes patients.

Reverse transcribing all isolated RNA meant expressed TCRB transcripts were sequenced. Sequenced by immunoSEQ multiplex PCR; TCRdb stores in-frame clones only, minus some. Of a few hundred thousand clones in the sample, over 11% were seen once. The material sequenced was naive CD4+ T cells from blood. This clonotype originated in a man younger than 45 with type 1 diabetes. The chain joins TRBV5-1 to TRBJ1-2; tentative D call: TRBD1 (5 bases). CDR3 residues: CASSQGLSGYTF. The CDR3 bases are TGCGCCAGCAGCCAGGGATTGTCGGGCTACACCTTC. The full variable domain, in which reference TRBV5-1 and TRBJ1-2 provide the parts outside the CDR3, is KAGVTQTPRYLIKTRGQQVTLSCSPISGHRSVSWYQQTPGQGLQFLFEYFSETQRNKGNFPGRFSGRQFSNSRSEMNVSTLELGDSALYLCASSQGLSGYTFGSGTRLTVV.